Below are 25 T cell receptor beta chains sequenced from a single sample in a study of OX40 agonist ivuxolimab in advanced cancers. Some clones are missing from TCRdb's copy, which holds only in-frame ones; the method was immunoSEQ multiplex PCR. The sample lists some 60,000 clones; 86% were seen once. Sequencing used CD4+ or CD8+ T cells sorted from blood, obtained in a trial of the OX40 agonist ivuxolimab. The receptor source for this set is an adult with an advanced solid tumor such as melanoma, head and neck, liver or kidney cancer.

This chain connects TRBV27 to TRBJ2-3; TRBD2 agrees at 11 bases. V lost 6 bases, J lost 5 bases, and 10 bases stayed unmatched. The germline CDR1 and CDR2 sequences are MNHEY and SMNVEV (reference sequence). This CDR3 comprises 16 residues. CDR3 amino acids: CASSQTSGSRIDTQYF. CDR3 bases: TGTGCCAGCAGCCAAACTAGCGGGAGTAGAATAGATACGCAGTATTTT.

The rearrangement uses TRBV5-1 and TRBJ2-4; D perhaps matches TRBD1 (5 bases). Germline loops: CDR1 SGHRS, CDR2 YFSETQ. This CDR3 is 16 amino acids long. The V and J ends lost 0 bases and 7 bases respectively, with 17 bases between them. CDR3 sequence reads: CASSLGAGQGYNIQYF. Written as DNA, the CDR3 is TGCGCCAGCAGCTTGGGGGCAGGCCAGGGATATAACATTCAGTACTTC.

DNA of the CDR3: TGTGCCAGCAGCCCCTTCGGGACAGGGGGCAACGGAAACACCATATATTTT. Its protein product is CASSPFGTGGNGNTIYF. The J gene is TRBJ1-3, the V gene TRBV13, with 12 nucleotides matching TRBD1. The V gene's germline CDR1 is PRHDT and CDR2 FYEKMQ (reference sequence). This CDR3 region has 17 residues. J gave up 4 bases and V 5 bases, and 9 bases lay outside the gene matches.

V gene TRBV27 combines with J gene TRBJ1-3, with 8 nucleotides matching TRBD1. The germline V gene encodes CDR1 MNHEY and CDR2 SMNVEV (reference sequence). V lost 2 bases and J lost 9; bases outside the gene matches: 0. The CDR3 spans 12 residues. The chain's CDR3 is CASSLTGGTIYF. The CDR3 coding sequence is TGTGCCAGCAGTTTAACAGGGGGCACCATATATTTT.

V and J are TRBV13 and TRBJ2-5, with a tentative D call TRBD2 (6 bases). The CDR3 runs 13 residues. Trimming left V 6 bases short and J 5 bases short, with 13 bases between. Germline assignment: CDR1 PRHDT and CDR2 FYEKMQ (reference sequence). The CDR3 DNA reads TGTGCCAGCAGTCCGACTAGGGTTGAGACCCAGTACTTC. Its protein is CASSPTRVETQYF.

The chain has TRBV10-3 and TRBJ2-5; tentative D call: TRBD2 (5 bases). Trimming took off 4 bases at V and 2 bases at J, with 11 bases between the two ends. This CDR3 has 14 residues. Germline CDR1 is ENHRY and CDR2 is SYGVKD. CDR3 protein: CAISGQGGQETQYF. The CDR3 coding sequence is TGTGCCATCAGTGGGCAAGGAGGTCAAGAGACCCAGTACTTC.

The J gene is TRBJ1-4, the V gene TRBV29-1; no clear D gene. CDR3 size: 14 residues. Germline loops: CDR1 SQVTM, CDR2 ANQGSEA. Trimming took off 6 bases at V and 0 bases at J, with 11 bases between the two ends. CDR3 sequence: CSVSPGTTNEKLFF. Here the CDR3 DNA reads TGCAGCGTGTCCCCGGGGACAACTAATGAAAAACTGTTTTTT.

The rearrangement uses TRBV7-6 and TRBJ1-4; D call uncertain. Trimming left V 0 bases short and J 5 bases short, with 4 bases between. CDR1 is SGHVS and CDR2 is FNYEAQ in the germline V gene. This CDR3 is built from 13 residues. DNA of the CDR3: TGTGCCAGCAGCTTAGCGGGAAATGAAAAACTGTTTTTT. This sequence encodes CASSLAGNEKLFF.

The V gene is TRBV27, the J gene TRBJ1-1; D is ambiguous. This CDR3 region has 14 residues. Looked up from germline, CDR1 is MNHEY and CDR2 is SMNVEV (reference sequence). V shed 3 bases and J shed 2 bases, with 10 bases lying between them. CDR3 nucleotide sequence: TGTGCCAGCAGTTTTTCGAGATCAAACACTGAAGCTTTCTTT. Protein: CASSFSRSNTEAFF.

This sequence joins TRBV7-8 and TRBJ2-7; D possibly corresponds to TRBD1 (5 bases). The V end was cut by 1 base, the J end by 1 base, with 8 bases between. The CDR3 runs to 14 residues. Germline CDR1 reads SGHVS; CDR2 reads FQNEAQ. The CDR3 loop is CASSLDTGSYEQYF. For the CDR3, the DNA is TGTGCCAGCAGCTTAGATACAGGATCCTACGAGCAGTACTTC.

V gene TRBV2 combines with J gene TRBJ2-7; D is ambiguous. Trimming cost V 5 bases and J 5 bases, with 10 bases left between them. The V gene's germline CDR1 is SNHLY and CDR2 FYNNEI. The CDR3 runs to 12 residues. The CDR3 loop reads CASSSATHEQYF. The CDR3 nucleotides read TGTGCCAGCAGTTCAGCGACTCACGAGCAGTACTTC.

The chain couples TRBV4-1 to TRBJ2-7; 9 bases line up with TRBD1. The CDR3 has 15 amino acids. The junction had 7 bases not matched to a gene; V was cut back by 4 bases and J by 3 bases. Germline V gene lookup returns CDR1 MGHRA and CDR2 YSYEKL. This CDR3 reads CASSPRQGGVYEQYF. The CDR3 DNA sequence: TGCGCCAGCAGCCCAAGACAGGGGGGAGTCTACGAGCAGTACTTC.

The chain recombines TRBV19 with TRBJ1-5; 7 bases are a match to TRBD1. Germline trimming cut 3 bases from V and 6 bases from J; bases unmatched to any gene: 8. The CDR3 contains 15 residues. The germline CDR1 and CDR2 sequences are LNHDA and SQIVND (reference sequence). CDR3 nucleotides: TGTGCCAGTAGTATTGGCGGGACAGCGGGTCAGCCCCAGCATTTT. Translation gives CASSIGGTAGQPQHF. Filled out from reference TRBV19 and TRBJ1-5, the complete variable domain reads DGGITQSPKYLFRKEGQNVTLSCEQNLNHDAMYWYRQDPGQGLRLIYYSQIVNDFQKGDIAEGYSVSREKKESFPLTVTSAQKNPTAFYLCASSIGGTAGQPQHFGDGTRLSIL.

The chain has TRBV6-1 and TRBJ2-6; D unclear. The CDR3 is made up of 13 amino acids. Trimming shortened V by 6 bases and J by 1 base, and 4 bases separated the two germline ends. Germline V lookup: CDR1 MNHNS, CDR2 SASEGT. CDR3 DNA sequence: TGTGCCAGCAGAGGATCTGGGGCCAACGTCCTGACTTTC. Translation gives CASRGSGANVLTF.

The V and J genes are TRBV4-3 and TRBJ2-7; D gene unclear. This CDR3 contains 13 residues. From germline, CDR1 is LGHNA and CDR2 YSLEER. Trimming left V 0 bases short and J 5 bases short, with 8 bases between. The CDR3 spells CASSQDLYNEQYF. CDR3 nucleotide sequence: TGCGCCAGCAGCCAAGACTTATACAACGAGCAGTACTTC.

Only a few counts were recorded for this clone. This rearrangement joins TRBV7-6 to TRBJ1-2; D remains ambiguous. The V and J ends lost 1 base and 3 bases respectively, with 9 bases between them. Germline CDR1 and CDR2: SGHVS and FNYEAQ. The CDR3 totals 14 residues. CDR3 amino acids: CASSLVAGDYGYTF. The CDR3 nucleotides read TGTGCCAGCAGCTTAGTAGCGGGAGACTATGGCTACACCTTC.

V is TRBV30 and J is TRBJ2-1, with TRBD2 matching over 7 bases. The CDR3 contains 13 residues. The germline CDR1 and CDR2 sequences are GTSNPN and SVGIG (reference sequence). The ends lost 3 bases at V and 8 bases at J; junction bases unmatched: 7. The CDR3 spells CAWSADAGDEQFF. The CDR3 coding sequence is TGTGCCTGGAGCGCGGACGCGGGGGATGAGCAGTTCTTC.

The chain joins TRBV15 to TRBJ2-3; no definite D call. V was pared by 5 bases and J by 2 bases, with 17 bases between. Germline V gene lookup returns CDR1 LNHNV and CDR2 YYDKDF (reference sequence). The CDR3 extends over 16 amino acids. This CDR3 reads CATSYGSGHPTDTQYF. CDR3 DNA: TGTGCCACCAGCTATGGCAGTGGGCACCCCACAGATACGCAGTATTTT.

The genes are TRBV4-1 and TRBJ1-2; unclear D gene. V was trimmed by 1 base and J by 8 bases, leaving 14 bases between them. Per the germline V gene, CDR1 is MGHRA and CDR2 is YSYEKL. The CDR3 extends over 14 amino acids. CDR3 in DNA: TGCGCCAGCAGCCAAGTCGGATCAGTCGGGGGCTACACCTTC. Translating gives CASSQVGSVGGYTF.

The chain recombines TRBV11-2 with TRBJ1-1; possibly TRBD1 for D (5 bases). Trimming removed 2 bases at V and 5 bases at J, with 24 bases between. The CDR3 extends over 18 amino acids. Germline CDR1 and CDR2: SGHAT and FQNNGV. Written as DNA, the CDR3 is TGTGCCAGCAGCTTATTGACAATCTCTAGGACACGGTGGACTGAAGCTTTCTTT. Amino acids: CASSLLTISRTRWTEAFF.

The chain joins TRBV5-6 to TRBJ2-3; D is perhaps TRBD2 (6 bases). The CDR3 is made up of 15 amino acids. CDR1 SGHDT and CDR2 YYEEEE come from the germline V gene. V was pared by 1 base and J by 3 bases, with 12 bases between. The CDR3 DNA reads as TGTGCCAGCAGCTTGAAGACGGGAGTAACAGATACGCAGTATTTT. This codes for CASSLKTGVTDTQYF.

This chain links TRBV28 with TRBJ1-5; 7 bases map to TRBD1. The CDR3 has 16 amino acids. Trimming took 5 bases from V and 2 from J; bases not matched to a gene: 9. CDR1 and CDR2 from the germline V gene are MDHEN and SYDVKM. The CDR3 region has the DNA TGTGCCAGCAGTCTAGGGGACAGCTCAGGCAATCAGCCCCAGCATTTT. This translates into CASSLGDSSGNQPQHF.

The chain combines TRBV28 with TRBJ2-1; D may be TRBD2 (6 bases). The germline V gene encodes CDR1 MDHEN and CDR2 SYDVKM. CDR3 length equals 14 residues. Between the trimmed V and J ends, which lost 7 bases and 7 bases, there was a span of 17 bases. The CDR3 DNA reads as TGTGCCAGCACCTTTTCGGTAGGGACTAATGAGCAGTTCTTC. Translating gives CASTFSVGTNEQFF.

The chain is built from TRBV7-2 and TRBJ2-7, with TRBD2 matching 11 bases. Germline V gene lookup returns CDR1 SGHTA and CDR2 FQGNSA. V gave up 6 bases and J gave up 0 bases; unmatched junction bases: 4. There are 15 residues in the CDR3. Here the CDR3 reads CASSSSGGSSYEQYF. Here the CDR3 DNA reads TGTGCCAGCAGTTCTAGCGGGGGGAGCTCCTACGAGCAGTACTTC.

The V call is TRBV5-1, the J call TRBJ2-1; 14 bases agree with TRBD2. Trimming removed 0 bases from V and 9 bases from J; junction bases left unmatched: 8. This CDR3 spans 17 amino acids. CDR1 and CDR2 from the germline V gene are SGHRS and YFSETQ. The CDR3 region is CASSLAGAGLAGVEQFF. The CDR3 bases are TGCGCCAGCAGCTTGGCCGGAGCGGGACTAGCGGGAGTTGAGCAGTTCTTC.